A single sample gave rise to the 6 T cell receptor beta chains below, sequenced in a study of cytomegalovirus exposure and HLA in healthy donors. The PCR had 60 Vbeta and 13 Jbeta primers. The assay was immunoSEQ multiplex PCR, and TCRdb's table has in-frame clones only and misses some. This sample has under 250,000 clones, with 60% to 80% found just once. Sequenced sample: PBMCs. Receptors originate from a male donor in good health and CMV-seronegative.

The V call is TRBV2, the J call TRBJ2-5, with 7 bases matching TRBD2. CDR1 SNHLY and CDR2 FYNNEI come from the germline V gene. The CDR3 contains 15 residues. J gave up 2 bases and V 6 bases, and 9 bases lay outside the gene matches. DNA of the CDR3: TGTGCCAGCAGGAGGGAGGCTAGCGGACAAGAGACCCAGTACTTC. Its protein product is CASRREASGQETQYF.

This chain uses TRBV25-1 with TRBJ2-5, with D maybe TRBD1 (5 bases). Germline V CDR1 and CDR2: MGHDK, SYGVNS. The CDR3 covers 16 residues. V shed 1 base and J shed 2 bases, with 14 bases lying between them. CDR3 loop: CASSEFSGDRQETQYF. CDR3 nucleotide sequence: TGTGCCAGCAGTGAATTTAGTGGAGACAGACAAGAGACCCAGTACTTC.

The chain employs TRBV27 and TRBJ1-2; 10 positions agree with TRBD1. The CDR3 is 15 amino acids. Germline V gives CDR1 MNHEY, CDR2 SMNVEV (reference sequence). Germline trimming cut 5 bases from V and 6 bases from J; bases unmatched to any gene: 9. The CDR3 here is CASSLLTGGVDGYTF. DNA for the CDR3: TGTGCCAGCAGTCTACTGACAGGGGGCGTCGATGGCTACACCTTC.

The chain links TRBV4-2 to TRBJ1-2; 10 bases fit TRBD1. The CDR3 loop spans 15 amino acids. CDR1 and CDR2 (germline): LGHNA, YNFKEQ. The J segment lost 3 bases and the V segment lost 4 bases, leaving 5 bases of the junction unmatched. This CDR3 reads CASSRDRGRDYGYTF. CDR3 nucleotides: TGTGCCAGCAGCCGCGACAGGGGGCGTGACTATGGCTACACCTTC.

The V gene is TRBV4-1, the J gene TRBJ2-2; weak D call: TRBD2 (5 bases). V shed 3 bases and J shed 5 bases, with 10 bases lying between them. Per germline, CDR1 MGHRA and CDR2 YSYEKL. The CDR3 has 14 residues. The CDR3 protein is CASSHGGETGELFF. CDR3 DNA sequence: TGCGCCAGCAGCCACGGTGGGGAGACCGGGGAGCTGTTTTTT.

This chain uses TRBV7-8 with TRBJ2-1; weak D call: TRBD2 (6 bases). The CDR3 length is 15 residues. Germline V gene sequence: CDR1 SGHVS, CDR2 FQNEAQ. V was pared by 5 bases and J by 3 bases, with 14 bases between. The DNA of the CDR3 is TGTGCCAGCAGCGTCCGCGGGAATGGCTACAATGAGCAGTTCTTC. Amino acids: CASSVRGNGYNEQFF.